This entry lists 32 T cell receptor beta chains sequenced from one sample in a study of T cells in narcolepsy. Some clones are missing from TCRdb's copy, which holds only in-frame ones; the method was immunoSEQ multiplex PCR. Of more than 30,000 clones listed, roughly 80% are singletons. The specimen sequenced was CD45RA- memory CD4+ T cells from PBMCs. Source of these receptors: a human donor with narcolepsy.

The chain has TRBV7-3 and TRBJ1-1; D is perhaps TRBD1 (5 bases). V was clipped by 5 bases and J by 1 base, with 8 bases between them. Per the germline V gene, CDR1 is SGHTA and CDR2 is FQGTGA. The CDR3 loop spans 13 amino acids. In DNA, the CDR3 is TGTGCCAGCAGCACGCAGGGGAACACTGAAGCTTTCTTT. Translation gives CASSTQGNTEAFF.

The chain couples TRBV4-2 to TRBJ2-5, with D possibly TRBD1 on 5 matching bases. The CDR3 is 16 residues long. Germline V lookup: CDR1 LGHNA, CDR2 YNFKEQ. V was trimmed by 1 base and J by 3 bases, leaving 15 bases between them. The CDR3: CASSQVVGQGKETQYF. The CDR3 DNA sequence: TGTGCCAGCAGCCAAGTCGTTGGACAAGGCAAAGAGACCCAGTACTTC.

The genes are TRBV6-6 and TRBJ1-6; no firm D call. V lost 6 bases and J 9 bases, leaving 18 bases between the germline ends. This CDR3 contains 15 residues. Germline V gene sequence: CDR1 MNHNY, CDR2 SVGAGI (reference sequence). This CDR3 is CASSYPGGIPSPLHF. The CDR3 region has the DNA TGTGCCAGCAGCTACCCAGGCGGGATTCCTTCACCCCTCCACTTT.

The chain joins TRBV7-2 to TRBJ2-1, with 13 bases fitting TRBD2. V gave up 3 bases and J gave up 6 bases; unmatched junction bases: 5. The CDR3 runs 16 residues. In germline, CDR1 is SGHTA, CDR2 FQGNSA. CDR3 in DNA: TGTGCCAGCAGCTTCCGCACTAGCGGGGGGGCCAATGAGCAGTTCTTC. Translation: CASSFRTSGGANEQFF. The whole variable domain, remainder taken from reference TRBV7-2 and TRBJ2-1, is GAGVSQSPSNKVTEKGKDVELRCDPISGHTALYWYRQSLGQGLEFLIYFQGNSAPDKSGLPSDRFSAERTGGSVSTLTIQRTQQEDSAVYLCASSFRTSGGANEQFFGPGTRLTVL.

This chain links TRBV28 with TRBJ2-1; 8 positions match TRBD2. V lost 6 bases, J lost 10 bases, and 8 bases stayed unmatched. There are 13 residues in the CDR3. Germline loops: CDR1 MDHEN, CDR2 SYDVKM. The CDR3 DNA sequence: TGTGCCAGCAGCACGGGACTAGTAAGGGAGCAGTTCTTC. Its translation is CASSTGLVREQFF.

The chain recombines TRBV5-1 with TRBJ1-1; D uncertain. CDR1 and CDR2 from the germline V gene are SGHRS and YFSETQ. There are 13 residues in the CDR3. Trimming cost V 0 bases and J 1 base, with 4 bases left between them. CDR3 sequence reads: CASSLGANTEAFF. The CDR3 DNA reads TGCGCCAGCAGCTTGGGGGCGAACACTGAAGCTTTCTTT. The full variable domain, in which reference TRBV5-1 and TRBJ1-1 provide the parts outside the CDR3, is KAGVTQTPRYLIKTRGQQVTLSCSPISGHRSVSWYQQTPGQGLQFLFEYFSETQRNKGNFPGRFSGRQFSNSRSEMNVSTLELGDSALYLCASSLGANTEAFFGQGTRLTVV.

This chain uses TRBV9 with TRBJ2-6; D is unresolved. The CDR3 is 14 amino acids. Germline V gives CDR1 SGDLS, CDR2 YYNGEE. V was pared by 7 bases and J by 0 bases, with 8 bases between. As DNA, the CDR3 is TGTGCCAGCGGGCGGAGCTCTGGGGCCAACGTCCTGACTTTC. This translates into CASGRSSGANVLTF.

The chain is built from TRBV7-3 and TRBJ2-3; D remains unclear. CDR3 length: 14 amino acids. Deletions cut 0 bases from V and 0 bases from J, with 4 bases between. Germline V gives CDR1 SGHTA, CDR2 FQGTGA. CDR3 coding DNA: TGTGCCAGCAGCTTAACGCCTAGCACAGATACGCAGTATTTT. It is translated as CASSLTPSTDTQYF.

The CDR3 nucleotides read TGTGCCAGCAGTTCCCCCGACAGGGGGCCCTCACCCCTCCACTTT. Amino acid sequence: CASSSPDRGPSPLHF. The chain carries TRBV27 and TRBJ1-6, with TRBD1 matching 10 bases. The germline V gene encodes CDR1 MNHEY and CDR2 SMNVEV (reference sequence). J gave up 10 bases and V 4 bases, and 7 bases lay outside the gene matches. The CDR3 runs 15 residues.

This clone was counted once. The chain couples TRBV6-5 to TRBJ2-2; 8 bases line up with TRBD1. With V trimmed by 6 bases and J by 5 bases, 5 bases remained unmatched. The CDR3 sequence is 14 residues long. CDR1 and CDR2 from the germline V gene are MNHEY and SVGAGI. CDR3 DNA: TGTGCCAGCAGGGCGGGACAGGTGACCGGGGAGCTGTTTTTT. This gives the protein CASRAGQVTGELFF.

The genes are TRBV19 and TRBJ1-2; D perhaps matches TRBD1 (6 bases). From germline, CDR1 is LNHDA and CDR2 SQIVND (reference sequence). The CDR3 is made up of 18 amino acids. Trimming shortened V by 6 bases and J by 5 bases, and 28 bases separated the two germline ends. CDR3 loop: CASRSLGAEARISYGYTF. In DNA, the CDR3 is TGTGCCAGTAGGTCGCTGGGGGCAGAGGCCAGAATCTCTTATGGCTACACCTTC.

The chain combines TRBV11-2 with TRBJ2-3; TRBD1 matches 8 bases. Germline V gene lookup returns CDR1 SGHAT and CDR2 FQNNGV. This CDR3 comprises 14 residues. Germline trimming cut 7 bases from V and 1 base from J; bases unmatched to any gene: 4. The CDR3 nucleotides are TGTGCCAGCAAGGAGACAGGGGGCACAGATACGCAGTATTTT. This encodes CASKETGGTDTQYF.

The chain has TRBV6-5 and TRBJ2-2; D possibly corresponds to TRBD2 (5 bases). The CDR3 extends over 16 amino acids. CDR1 is MNHEY, CDR2 SVGAGI, per germline. Trimming took 2 bases from V and 5 from J, leaving 15 bases between them. The CDR3, as DNA: TGTGCCAGCAGTTACGAGGGCGATCTGGGGACCGGGGAGCTGTTTTTT. Encoded protein: CASSYEGDLGTGELFF.

In the case of this clone: The junction does not match germline at one end; this may be a read error. The chain is built from TRBV7-7 and TRBJ2-5, with D possibly matching TRBD1 (6 bases). Germline V gene sequence: CDR1 SSHAT, CDR2 FNYEAQ (reference sequence). The CDR3 covers 14 residues. This CDR3 is CASSAGTGKETQYF. CDR3 coding DNA: TGTGCTAGCAGCGCCGGTACAGGGAAAGAGACCCAGTACTTC.

The CDR3 here is CASNWEGTQYF. Here the CDR3 DNA reads TGTGCCAGCAATTGGGAAGGGACCCAGTACTTC. This sequence joins TRBV19 and TRBJ2-5; D is unclear. The CDR3 covers 11 residues. Trimming removed 9 bases at V and 7 bases at J, with 12 bases between. From germline, CDR1 is LNHDA and CDR2 SQIVND (reference sequence).

The chain carries TRBV2 and TRBJ1-1; possible D gene TRBD1, 6 bases. The germline gives CDR1 SNHLY, CDR2 FYNNEI. The CDR3 consists of 15 residues. Trimming stripped 2 bases from V and 3 bases from J, with 13 bases between. Written as DNA, the CDR3 is TGTGCCAGCAGTGAAAGGGGGGGAGCGGACACTGAAGCTTTCTTT. Amino acids: CASSERGGADTEAFF.

This clone was picked up one time. The chain employs TRBV11-2 and TRBJ1-2; no definite D call. The CDR3 sequence is 13 residues long. V shed 4 bases and J shed 8 bases, with 14 bases lying between them. Per germline, CDR1 SGHAT and CDR2 FQNNGV. The CDR3 region is CASSSHRVWGYTF. The DNA for the CDR3 is TGTGCCAGCAGCTCCCATCGGGTTTGGGGCTACACCTTC.

The CDR3 region has the DNA TGTGCCAGCAGCCGGGACGTAGCCTACAATGAGCAGTTCTTC. It yields the protein CASSRDVAYNEQFF. The V call is TRBV7-9, the J call TRBJ2-1, with D perhaps matching TRBD1 or TRBD2 (5 bases each). Looked up from germline, CDR1 is SEHNR and CDR2 is FQNEAQ (reference sequence). V shed 5 bases and J shed 2 bases, with 10 bases lying between them. The CDR3 loop spans 14 amino acids. The variable domain in full, with the rest retrieved from reference TRBV7-9 and TRBJ2-1, is DTGVSQNPRHKITKRGQNVTFRCDPISEHNRLYWYRQTLGQGPEFLTYFQNEAQLEKSRLLSDRFSAERPKGSFSTLEIQRTEQGDSAMYLCASSRDVAYNEQFFGPGTRLTVL.

Remarks on this clone: Other DNA variants within this sample encode the same CDR3. The chain is built from TRBV28 and TRBJ1-2; 7 nucleotides line up with TRBD1. The CDR3 loop spans 13 amino acids. Germline CDR1 and CDR2: MDHEN and SYDVKM. The ends lost 3 bases at V and 8 bases at J; junction bases unmatched: 6. The CDR3 DNA sequence: TGTGCCAGCAGTTTGGAGGGGGCGGTGGGCTACACCTTC. Amino acids: CASSLEGAVGYTF.

The gene calls are TRBV7-3 and TRBJ2-3; no definite D call. Germline CDR1 SGHTA, CDR2 FQGTGA. The CDR3 spans 13 residues. V was clipped by 5 bases and J by 2 bases, with 8 bases between them. CDR3 protein: CASSPTDTDTQYF. CDR3 DNA: TGTGCCAGCAGCCCGACTGACACAGATACGCAGTATTTT. Filled out from reference TRBV7-3 and TRBJ2-3, the complete variable domain reads GAGVSQTPSNKVTEKGKYVELRCDPISGHTALYWYRQSLGQGPEFLIYFQGTGAADDSGLPNDRFFAVRPEGSVSTLKIQRTERGDSAVYLCASSPTDTDTQYFGPGTRLTVL.

The chain recombines TRBV19 with TRBJ2-7, with D perhaps given as TRBD1 or TRBD2 (5 bases each). This CDR3 region has 15 residues. In germline, CDR1 is LNHDA, CDR2 SQIVND (reference sequence). Trimming stripped 5 bases from V and 2 bases from J, with 16 bases between. The CDR3 spells CASSLPGRTPYEQYF. CDR3 nucleotides: TGTGCCAGTAGTCTACCGGGACGGACCCCCTACGAGCAGTACTTC.

V is TRBV6-4 and J is TRBJ1-3, with D perhaps TRBD1 (6 bases). V was pared by 6 bases and J by 0 bases, with 12 bases between. Germline V gene sequence: CDR1 MRHNA, CDR2 SNTAGT. The CDR3 is made up of 15 amino acids. CDR3 DNA: TGTGCCAGCAGAGGCGGACAGTTCTCTGGAAACACCATATATTTT. This translates into CASRGGQFSGNTIYF.

The chain couples TRBV5-5 to TRBJ1-1; D remains unclear. Trimming shortened V by 3 bases and J by 0 bases, and 6 bases separated the two germline ends. The CDR3 covers 13 residues. CDR1 and CDR2 (germline): SGHKS, YYEKEE (reference sequence). In DNA, the CDR3 is TGTGCCAGCAGCTCGAAAATGAACACTGAAGCTTTCTTT. Protein product: CASSSKMNTEAFF.

V is TRBV6-4 and J is TRBJ1-6; the D is unclear. CDR1 is MRHNA, CDR2 SNTAGT, per germline. V shed 11 bases and J shed 9 bases, with 11 bases lying between them. The CDR3 spans 11 residues. The DNA of the CDR3 is TGTGCCGTTAGAAGGTGTTCACCCCTCCACTTT. Its protein is CAVRRCSPLHF.

The chain joins TRBV30 to TRBJ1-4, with 11 nucleotides matching TRBD1. V lost 3 bases, J lost 5 bases, and 8 bases stayed unmatched. Germline CDR1 is GTSNPN and CDR2 is SVGIG (reference sequence). CDR3 length: 16 residues. The CDR3 nucleotides read TGTGCCTGGAGCTCCGGGACAGGGGGTCTAAATGAAAAACTGTTTTTT. Translating it yields CAWSSGTGGLNEKLFF. The complete variable domain, with remaining parts taken from reference TRBV30 and TRBJ1-4, reads SQTIHQWPATLVQPVGSPLSLECTVEGTSNPNLYWYRQAAGRGLQLLFYSVGIGQISSEVPQNLSASRPQDRQFILSSKKLLLSDSGFYLCAWSSGTGGLNEKLFFGSGTQLSVL.

This clone was seen more than once but under ten times. The chain employs TRBV2 and TRBJ2-2, with D perhaps being TRBD1 or TRBD2 (6 bases each). Per the germline V gene, CDR1 is SNHLY and CDR2 is FYNNEI. Trimming shortened V by 4 bases and J by 4 bases, and 19 bases separated the two germline ends. The CDR3 extends over 17 amino acids. The CDR3 nucleotides read TGTGCCAGCAGTGTCGGCTCTGGGGGGCGTGCCACCGGGGAGCTGTTTTTT. Its protein product is CASSVGSGGRATGELFF. The entire variable domain, with the rest obtained from reference TRBV2 and TRBJ2-2, is as follows: EPEVTQTPSHQVTQMGQEVILRCVPISNHLYFYWYRQILGQKVEFLVSFYNNEISEKSEIFDDQFSVERPDGSNFTLKIRSTKLEDSAMYFCASSVGSGGRATGELFFGEGSRLTVL.

This sequence joins TRBV11-2 and TRBJ1-1; weak D call: TRBD1 (5 bases). V was shortened by 3 bases and J by 0 bases, with 17 bases between the two germline ends. The CDR3 runs to 17 residues. Germline assignment: CDR1 SGHAT and CDR2 FQNNGV. In DNA form, the CDR3 reads TGTGCCAGCAGCTTGGGCCGGGACCGAGTTATGAACACTGAAGCTTTCTTT. Protein sequence: CASSLGRDRVMNTEAFF.

In nucleotides, the CDR3 is TGTGCCTCCGGACAGTCCAATGAGCAGTTCTTC. Encoded protein: CASGQSNEQFF. V usage is TRBV30 and J usage is TRBJ2-1; D perhaps matches TRBD1 (6 bases). This CDR3 contains 11 residues. The V gene lost 7 bases and the J gene lost 6 bases, with 10 bases spanning the gap. Germline lookup yields CDR1 GTSNPN and CDR2 SVGIG (reference sequence).

This clone has a single count. This chain uses TRBV10-2 with TRBJ2-3, with 10 bases that match TRBD1. The V segment lost 6 bases and the J segment 4 bases; nucleotides outside the gene matches: 4. From germline, CDR1 is WSHSY and CDR2 SAAADI. The CDR3 extends over 14 amino acids. Here the CDR3 reads CASRTGGKSDTQYF. CDR3 sequence (DNA): TGCGCCAGCAGGACAGGGGGCAAGTCAGATACGCAGTATTTT.

The chain recombines TRBV2 with TRBJ1-1; D ambiguous. V was clipped by 7 bases and J by 3 bases, with 6 bases between them. The CDR3 spans 11 residues. CDR1 is SNHLY, CDR2 FYNNEI, per germline. CDR3 loop: CASKFDTEAFF. CDR3 coding DNA: TGTGCCAGCAAGTTCGACACTGAAGCTTTCTTT.

The chain recombines TRBV10-3 with TRBJ2-1; maybe TRBD1 (6 bases). V lost 5 bases and J lost 4, with 12 bases in between. There are 14 residues in the CDR3. CDR1 is ENHRY and CDR2 is SYGVKD in the germline V gene. CDR3 nucleotides: TGTGCCATCAGTTGGGGGACACTATACAATGAGCAGTTCTTC. Translated, it gives CAISWGTLYNEQFF.

This clone was counted a few times. The V gene is TRBV28, the J gene TRBJ2-4; a possible D gene is TRBD2 (5 bases). This CDR3 is 12 amino acids long. Germline lookup yields CDR1 MDHEN and CDR2 SYDVKM. The ends were cut back, 8 bases at V and 0 bases at J, with 5 bases in the middle. CDR3 sequence: CASGLAKNIQYF. Here the CDR3 DNA reads TGTGCCAGCGGACTAGCCAAAAACATTCAGTACTTC.